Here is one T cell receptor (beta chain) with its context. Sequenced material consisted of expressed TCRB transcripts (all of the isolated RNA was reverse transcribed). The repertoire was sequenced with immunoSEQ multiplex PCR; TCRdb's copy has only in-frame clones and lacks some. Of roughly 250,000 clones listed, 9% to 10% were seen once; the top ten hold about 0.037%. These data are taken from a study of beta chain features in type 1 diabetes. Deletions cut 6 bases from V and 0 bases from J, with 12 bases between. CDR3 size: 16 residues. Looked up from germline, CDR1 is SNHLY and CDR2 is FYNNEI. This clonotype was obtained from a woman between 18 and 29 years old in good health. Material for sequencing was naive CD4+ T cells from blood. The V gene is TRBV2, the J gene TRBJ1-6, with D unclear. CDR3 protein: CASSGVGSSYNSPLHF. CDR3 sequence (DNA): TGTGCCAGCAGCGGGGTGGGGAGCTCCTATAATTCACCCCTCCACTTT.